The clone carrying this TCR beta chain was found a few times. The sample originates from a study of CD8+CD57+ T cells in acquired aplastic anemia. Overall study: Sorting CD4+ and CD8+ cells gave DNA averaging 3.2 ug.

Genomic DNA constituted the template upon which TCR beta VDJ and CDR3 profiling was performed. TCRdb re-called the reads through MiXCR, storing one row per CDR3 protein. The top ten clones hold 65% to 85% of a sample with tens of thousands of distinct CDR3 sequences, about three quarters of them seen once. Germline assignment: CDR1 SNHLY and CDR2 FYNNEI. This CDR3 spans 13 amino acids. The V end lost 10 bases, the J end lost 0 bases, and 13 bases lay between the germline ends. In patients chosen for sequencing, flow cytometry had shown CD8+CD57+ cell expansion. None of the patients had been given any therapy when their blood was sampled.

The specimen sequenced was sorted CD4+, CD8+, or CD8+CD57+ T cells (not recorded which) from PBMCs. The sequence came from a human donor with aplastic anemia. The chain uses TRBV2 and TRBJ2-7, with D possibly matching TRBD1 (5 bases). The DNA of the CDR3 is TGTGCCATGACAGCTTCTGACTCCTACGAGCAGTACTTC. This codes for CAMTASDSYEQYF.